This T cell receptor beta chain was identified in a study of blood T cell repertoires in COVID-19. The method was immunoSEQ multiplex PCR; TCRdb's version includes in-frame clones alone and lacks a portion of them. Among fewer than 200,000 clones listed, 88% were seen once. Trimming cost V 4 bases and J 5 bases; bases outside gene matches: 7. This CDR3 comprises 15 residues. Germline V gives CDR1 KGHDR, CDR2 SFDVKD. The clonotype originates from a middle-aged man with active or convalescent COVID-19. The sample comprised peripheral blood. The V gene is TRBV24-1, the J gene TRBJ1-5, with 7 bases that match TRBD1. The CDR3 is CATSDHTGVDQPQHF. The CDR3 bases are TGTGCCACCAGTGACCACACAGGGGTGGATCAGCCCCAGCATTTT.